This T cell receptor (beta chain) was sequenced in a study of T cells after somatic rescue of genetic block. V was shortened by 0 bases and J by 0 bases, with 2 bases between the two germline ends. The CDR3 runs to 13 residues. Germline CDR1 is MNHEY and CDR2 is SMNVEV (reference sequence). The table came from immunoSEQ multiplex PCR; TCRdb's copy has only in-frame clones and leaves some out. The sample shows under 150,000 clones, under 95% of them seen only once. This rearrangement joins TRBV27 to TRBJ2-5; D remains unclear. Sequenced: peripheral blood mononuclear cells (PBMCs). This TCR derives from a woman aged 18-30 years. The CDR3: CASSLSYQETQYF. CDR3 bases: TGTGCCAGCAGTTTATCGTACCAAGAGACCCAGTACTTC.